The clone carrying this TCR beta chain occurred many times. What it recognizes is unknown. The authors prepared the TCRbeta library with unique molecular identifiers. A single record per CDR3 protein comes from TCRdb applying MiXCR to the PCR reads. Among about 200,000 distinct CDR3 sequences, approximately 6.9% were seen once, and the ten largest hold about 5.5%. These data belong to a study of T-cell reconstitution after alpha-beta-depleted transplantation in children. Overall study results and limits: Surviving recipient T cells and thymic progenitors underlay high day-60 TCRbeta diversity in some patients. T cells produced anew were the main source of T-cell counts and diversity one year after transplant. Several hundred rapidly expanded clones from non-depleted graft cells reportedly supplied alpha-beta T cells about two months post-transplant.

V dropped 6 bases and J dropped 7 bases, with 16 bases sitting between them. The germline V gene has CDR1 SNHLY and CDR2 FYNNEI. CDR3 length: 14 amino acids. The TCR was taken from a boy aged 2 to 10 with acute lymphoblastic leukemia, due to receive a stem cell transplant. Sequenced here: PBMCs, sampled before TCRalphabeta/CD19-depleted stem cell transplant. The rearrangement joins TRBV2 to TRBJ1-5, with D tentatively TRBD1 (5 bases). The CDR3 here is CASRGQGEGQPQHF. The CDR3 DNA reads TGTGCCAGCAGGGGCCAGGGAGAAGGCCAGCCCCAGCATTTT.